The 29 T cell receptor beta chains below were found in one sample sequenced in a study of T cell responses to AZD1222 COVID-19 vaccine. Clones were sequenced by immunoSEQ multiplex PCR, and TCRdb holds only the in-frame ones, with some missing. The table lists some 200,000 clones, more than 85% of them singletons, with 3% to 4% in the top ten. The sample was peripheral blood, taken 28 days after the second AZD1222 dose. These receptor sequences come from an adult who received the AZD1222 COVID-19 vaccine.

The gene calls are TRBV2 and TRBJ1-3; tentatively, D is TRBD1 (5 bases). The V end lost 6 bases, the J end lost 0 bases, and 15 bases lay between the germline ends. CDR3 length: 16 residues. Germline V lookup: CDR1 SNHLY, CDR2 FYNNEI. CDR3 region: CASRGGTALSGNTIYF. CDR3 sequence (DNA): TGTGCCAGCAGGGGAGGGACGGCCCTCTCTGGAAACACCATATATTTT.

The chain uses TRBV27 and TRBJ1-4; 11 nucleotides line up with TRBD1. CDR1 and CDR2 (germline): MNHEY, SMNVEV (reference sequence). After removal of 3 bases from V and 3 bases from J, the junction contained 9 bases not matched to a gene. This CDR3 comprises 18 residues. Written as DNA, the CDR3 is TGTGCCAGCAGTTTGCGGACAGGGGGCGCGAGGGCTAATGAAAAACTGTTTTTT. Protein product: CASSLRTGGARANEKLFF.

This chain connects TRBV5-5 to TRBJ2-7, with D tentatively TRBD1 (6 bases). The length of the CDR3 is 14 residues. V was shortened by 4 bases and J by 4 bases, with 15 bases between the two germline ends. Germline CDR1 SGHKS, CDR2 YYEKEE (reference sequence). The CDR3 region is CASSIYGQLYEQYF. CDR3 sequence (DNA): TGTGCCAGCAGCATTTACGGACAGCTATACGAGCAGTACTTC.

CDR3 DNA: TGTGCCAGCAGCAAGACCCTCTCTGGAAACACCATATATTTT. Amino acids: CASSKTLSGNTIYF. The gene calls are TRBV3-1 (or the pseudogene TRBV3-2) and TRBJ1-3, with unresolved D. The CDR3 length is 14 residues. Trimming left V 5 bases short and J 0 bases short, with 8 bases between. CDR1 LGHDT and CDR2 YNNKEL come from the germline V gene (reference sequence).

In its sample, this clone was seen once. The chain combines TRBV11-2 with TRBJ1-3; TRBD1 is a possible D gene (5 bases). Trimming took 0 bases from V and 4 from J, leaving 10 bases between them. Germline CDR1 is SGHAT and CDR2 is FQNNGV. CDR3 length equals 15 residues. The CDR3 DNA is TGTGCCAGCAGCTTAGATCTACAGGAGGGAAACACCATATATTTT. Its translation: CASSLDLQEGNTIYF.

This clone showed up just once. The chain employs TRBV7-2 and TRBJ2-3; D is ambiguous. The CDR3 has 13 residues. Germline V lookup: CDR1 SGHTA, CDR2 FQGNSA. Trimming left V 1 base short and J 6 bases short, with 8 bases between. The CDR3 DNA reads TGTGCCAGCAGCTTAGATTCGGGCGATACGCAGTATTTT. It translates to CASSLDSGDTQYF.

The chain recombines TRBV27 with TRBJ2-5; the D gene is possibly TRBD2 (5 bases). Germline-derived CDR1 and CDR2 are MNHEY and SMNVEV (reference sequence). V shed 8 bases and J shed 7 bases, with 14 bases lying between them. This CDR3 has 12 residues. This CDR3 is CASAPGIGTQYF. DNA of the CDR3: TGTGCCAGCGCACCGGGGATCGGGACCCAGTACTTC.

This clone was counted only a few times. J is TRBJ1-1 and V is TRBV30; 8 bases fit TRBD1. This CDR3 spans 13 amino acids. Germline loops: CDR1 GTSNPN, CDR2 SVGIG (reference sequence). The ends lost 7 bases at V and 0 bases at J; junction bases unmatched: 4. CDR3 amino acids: CASDRGLNTEAFF. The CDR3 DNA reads TGTGCCTCCGACAGGGGCTTGAACACTGAAGCTTTCTTT. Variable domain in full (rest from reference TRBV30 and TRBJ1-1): SQTIHQWPATLVQPVGSPLSLECTVEGTSNPNLYWYRQAAGRGLQLLFYSVGIGQISSEVPQNLSASRPQDRQFILSSKKLLLSDSGFYLCASDRGLNTEAFFGQGTRLTVV.

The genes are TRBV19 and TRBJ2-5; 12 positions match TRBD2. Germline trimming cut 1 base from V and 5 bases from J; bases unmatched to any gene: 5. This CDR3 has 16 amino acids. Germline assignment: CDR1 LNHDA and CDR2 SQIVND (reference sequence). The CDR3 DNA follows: TGTGCCAGTAGTATAGGGACTAGCGGGACGCGGGAGACCCAGTACTTC. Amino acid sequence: CASSIGTSGTRETQYF.

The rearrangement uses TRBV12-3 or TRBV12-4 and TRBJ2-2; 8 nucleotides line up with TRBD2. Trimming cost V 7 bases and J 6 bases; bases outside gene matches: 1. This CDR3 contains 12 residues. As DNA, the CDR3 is TGTGCCAGCATCGGGGGGGCCGGGGAGCTGTTTTTT. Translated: CASIGGAGELFF.

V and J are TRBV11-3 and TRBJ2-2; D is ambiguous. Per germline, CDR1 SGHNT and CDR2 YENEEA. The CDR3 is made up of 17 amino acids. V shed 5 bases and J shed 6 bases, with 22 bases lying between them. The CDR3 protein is CASSPWISSALAGELFF. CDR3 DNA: TGTGCCAGCAGCCCATGGATTAGCTCTGCGCTTGCCGGGGAGCTGTTTTTT.

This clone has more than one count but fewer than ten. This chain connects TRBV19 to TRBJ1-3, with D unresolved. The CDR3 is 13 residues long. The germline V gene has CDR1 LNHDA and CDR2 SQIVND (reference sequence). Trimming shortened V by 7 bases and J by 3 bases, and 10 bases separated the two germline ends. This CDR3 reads CASIRGNGNTIYF. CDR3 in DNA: TGTGCCAGTATACGAGGGAATGGAAACACCATATATTTT.

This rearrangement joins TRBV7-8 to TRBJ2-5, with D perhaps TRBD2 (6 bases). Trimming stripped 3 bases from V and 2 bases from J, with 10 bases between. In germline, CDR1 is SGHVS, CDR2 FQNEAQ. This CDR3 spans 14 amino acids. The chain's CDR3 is CASSLHSGQETQYF. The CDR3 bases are TGTGCCAGCAGCTTGCATAGCGGACAAGAGACCCAGTACTTC.

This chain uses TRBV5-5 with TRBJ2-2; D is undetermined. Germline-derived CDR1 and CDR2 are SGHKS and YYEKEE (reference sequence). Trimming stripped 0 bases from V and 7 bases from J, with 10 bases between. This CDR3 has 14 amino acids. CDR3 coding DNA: TGTGCCAGCAGCTTGGCCCCTGTCGGCGGGGAGCTGTTTTTT. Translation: CASSLAPVGGELFF. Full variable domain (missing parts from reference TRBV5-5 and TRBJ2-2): DAGVTQSPTHLIKTRGQQVTLRCSPISGHKSVSWYQQVLGQGPQFIFQYYEKEERGRGNFPDRFSARQFPNYSSELNVNALLLGDSALYLCASSLAPVGGELFFGEGSRLTVL.

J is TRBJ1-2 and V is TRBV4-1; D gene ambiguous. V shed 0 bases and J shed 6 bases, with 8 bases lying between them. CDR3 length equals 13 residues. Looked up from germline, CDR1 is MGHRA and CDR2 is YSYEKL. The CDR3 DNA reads TGCGCCAGCAGCCAAGAGCCCCTTAATGGCTACACCTTC. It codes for CASSQEPLNGYTF.

CDR3 sequence: CASIEHTGELFF. The DNA of the CDR3 is TGTGCCAGCATTGAGCACACCGGGGAGCTGTTTTTT. This sequence joins TRBV2 and TRBJ2-2, with D unresolved. The V gene's germline CDR1 is SNHLY and CDR2 FYNNEI. Trimming left V 7 bases short and J 3 bases short, with 6 bases between. The CDR3 contains 12 residues.

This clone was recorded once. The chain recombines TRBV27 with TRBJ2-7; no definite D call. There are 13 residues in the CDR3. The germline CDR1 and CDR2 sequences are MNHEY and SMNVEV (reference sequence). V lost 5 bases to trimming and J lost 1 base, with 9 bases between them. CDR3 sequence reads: CASSTRPSYEQYF. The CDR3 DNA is TGTGCCAGCAGTACCCGACCGTCCTACGAGCAGTACTTC.

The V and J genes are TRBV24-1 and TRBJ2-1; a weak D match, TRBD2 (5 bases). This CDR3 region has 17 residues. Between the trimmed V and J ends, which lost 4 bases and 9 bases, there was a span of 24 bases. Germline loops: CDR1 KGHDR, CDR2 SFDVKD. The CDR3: CATSDRTRASPGGEQFF. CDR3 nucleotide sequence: TGTGCCACCAGTGACCGTACTAGGGCTTCACCCGGTGGTGAGCAGTTCTTC.

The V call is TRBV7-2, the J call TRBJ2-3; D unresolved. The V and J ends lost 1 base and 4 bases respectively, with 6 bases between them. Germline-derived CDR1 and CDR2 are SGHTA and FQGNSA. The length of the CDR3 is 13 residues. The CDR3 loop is CASSLGTPDTQYF. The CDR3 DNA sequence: TGTGCCAGCAGCTTAGGCACGCCAGATACGCAGTATTTT. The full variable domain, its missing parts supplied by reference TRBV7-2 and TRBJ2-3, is GAGVSQSPSNKVTEKGKDVELRCDPISGHTALYWYRQSLGQGLEFLIYFQGNSAPDKSGLPSDRFSAERTGGSVSTLTIQRTQQEDSAVYLCASSLGTPDTQYFGPGTRLTVL.

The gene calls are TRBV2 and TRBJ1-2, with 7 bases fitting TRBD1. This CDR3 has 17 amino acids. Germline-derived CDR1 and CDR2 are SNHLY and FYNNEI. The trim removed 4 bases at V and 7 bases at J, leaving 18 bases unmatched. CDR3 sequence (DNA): TGTGCCAGCAGTGCGAGACAATCCGGGACAGCGCAATTTGGCTACACCTTC. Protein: CASSARQSGTAQFGYTF.

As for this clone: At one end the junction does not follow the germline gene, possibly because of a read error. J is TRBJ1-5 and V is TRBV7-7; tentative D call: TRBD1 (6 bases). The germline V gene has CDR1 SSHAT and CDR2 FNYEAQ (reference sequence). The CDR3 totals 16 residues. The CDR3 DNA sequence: TGTGCTAGCAGCTTAGAGTGGTGGGGGGCGCGACAGCCCCAGCATTTT. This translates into CASSLEWWGARQPQHF.

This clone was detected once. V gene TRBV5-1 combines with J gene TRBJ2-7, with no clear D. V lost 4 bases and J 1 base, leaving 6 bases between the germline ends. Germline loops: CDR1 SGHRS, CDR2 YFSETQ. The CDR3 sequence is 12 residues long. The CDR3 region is CASSAGSYEQYF. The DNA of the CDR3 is TGCGCCAGCAGCGCCGGTTCCTACGAGCAGTACTTC.

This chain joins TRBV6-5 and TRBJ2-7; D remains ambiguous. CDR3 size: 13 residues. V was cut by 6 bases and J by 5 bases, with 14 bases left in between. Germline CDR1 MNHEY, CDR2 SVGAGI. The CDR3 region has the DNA TGTGCCAGCAGCGATACTAATTCTAACGAGCAGTACTTC. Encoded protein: CASSDTNSNEQYF.

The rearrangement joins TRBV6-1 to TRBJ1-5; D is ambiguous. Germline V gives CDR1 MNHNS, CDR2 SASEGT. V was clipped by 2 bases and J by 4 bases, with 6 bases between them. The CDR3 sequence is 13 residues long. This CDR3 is CASSETWNQPQHF. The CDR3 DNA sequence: TGTGCCAGCAGTGAAACGTGGAATCAGCCCCAGCATTTT.

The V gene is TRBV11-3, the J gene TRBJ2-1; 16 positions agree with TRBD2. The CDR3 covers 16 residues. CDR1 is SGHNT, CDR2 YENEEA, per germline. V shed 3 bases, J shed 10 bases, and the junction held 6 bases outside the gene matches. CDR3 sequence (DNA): TGTGCCAGCAGCTTGGTCGGGACTAGCGGGAGGGGGGAGCAGTTCTTC. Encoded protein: CASSLVGTSGRGEQFF. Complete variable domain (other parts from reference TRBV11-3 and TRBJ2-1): EAGVVQSPRYKIIEKKQPVAFWCNPISGHNTLYWYLQNLGQGPELLIRYENEEAVDDSQLPKDRFSAERLKGVDSTLKIQPAELGDSAVYLCASSLVGTSGRGEQFFGPGTRLTVL.

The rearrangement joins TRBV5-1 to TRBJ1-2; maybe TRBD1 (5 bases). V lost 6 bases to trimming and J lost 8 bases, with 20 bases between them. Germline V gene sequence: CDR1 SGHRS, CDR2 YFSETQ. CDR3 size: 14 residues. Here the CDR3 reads CASNAGDGLRGYTF. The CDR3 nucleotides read TGCGCCAGCAACGCGGGGGACGGCCTGCGAGGCTACACCTTC.

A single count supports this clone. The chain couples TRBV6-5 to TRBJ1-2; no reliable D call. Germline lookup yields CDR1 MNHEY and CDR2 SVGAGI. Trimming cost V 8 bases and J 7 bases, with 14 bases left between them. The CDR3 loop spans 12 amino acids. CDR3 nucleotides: TGTGCCAGCCCCCTTCGGGCAGGTGGCTACACCTTC. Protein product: CASPLRAGGYTF.

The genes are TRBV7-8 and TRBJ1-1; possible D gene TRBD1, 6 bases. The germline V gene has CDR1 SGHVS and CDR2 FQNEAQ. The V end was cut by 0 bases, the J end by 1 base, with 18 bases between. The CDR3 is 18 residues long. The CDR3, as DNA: TGTGCCAGCAGCTTAGCTGGGCCAGGGGAAGTTGGGAACACTGAAGCTTTCTTT. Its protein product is CASSLAGPGEVGNTEAFF.

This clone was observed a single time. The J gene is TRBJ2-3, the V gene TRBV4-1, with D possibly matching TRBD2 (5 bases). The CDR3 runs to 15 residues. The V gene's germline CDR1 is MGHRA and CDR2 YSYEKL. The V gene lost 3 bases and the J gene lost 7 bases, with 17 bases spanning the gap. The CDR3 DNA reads TGCGCCAGCAGCCACCCTAATCGGGAAACAAATACGCAGTATTTT. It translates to CASSHPNRETNTQYF.